This T cell receptor (beta chain) was recorded in a study of metastatic and nonmetastatic thyroid tumors. Study as a whole: Comparison of repertoires was carried out across blood and tumor or nodule tissue from malignant and benign thyroid patients.

Notes on the study in general: According to reports, the diversity of TCR beta was significantly higher in malignant thyroid tumors than in benign nodules, and this held in both blood and tumor samples.

Authors' processing steps: Differences in CDR3 between clinicopathological groups were drawn on to build a classifier intended to discriminate distant-metastatic papillary thyroid cancer patients. TCRdb reanalyzed the PCR reads with MiXCR. TCRdb's processing, not the study's, gives the V and J calls here. The sample lists around 65,000 clones, around 14% occurring once. This CDR3 contains 16 residues. Germline V gene lookup returns CDR1 MDHEN and CDR2 SYDVKM. The trim removed 5 bases at V and 8 bases at J, leaving 7 bases unmatched. Each patient went into thyroid surgery without having received any treatment. This clone was detected ten times or more. The antigen remains unidentified.

Sequencing was carried out using blood. The gene calls are TRBV28 and TRBJ2-2, with 14 bases aligning to TRBD2. The clonotype comes from a male donor with papillary thyroid cancer or a benign thyroid nodule (not recorded which). Some clones in this sample may be carry-over from other donors' samples. The CDR3 region has the DNA TGTGCCAGCAGTCCTCGGGGACTAGCGGGAGAAGGGGAGCTGTTTTTT. Its protein is CASSPRGLAGEGELFF.